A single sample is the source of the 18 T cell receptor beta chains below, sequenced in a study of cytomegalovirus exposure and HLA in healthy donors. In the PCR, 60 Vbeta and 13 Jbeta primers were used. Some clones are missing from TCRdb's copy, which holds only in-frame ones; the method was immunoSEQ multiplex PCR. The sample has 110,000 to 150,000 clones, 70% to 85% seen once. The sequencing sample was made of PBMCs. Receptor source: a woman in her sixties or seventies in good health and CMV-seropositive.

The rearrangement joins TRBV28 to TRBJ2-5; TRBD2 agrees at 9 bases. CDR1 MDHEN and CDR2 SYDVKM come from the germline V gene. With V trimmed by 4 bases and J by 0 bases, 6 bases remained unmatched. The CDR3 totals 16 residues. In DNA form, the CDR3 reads TGTGCCAGCAGTTCCTCTCCTAGCGGGAACCAAGAGACCCAGTACTTC. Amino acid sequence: CASSSSPSGNQETQYF.

The CDR3 here is CSVEDRGRGYTF. The CDR3 DNA reads TGCAGCGTTGAAGACAGGGGGCGAGGCTACACCTTC. J is TRBJ1-2 and V is TRBV29-1; 8 bases line up with TRBD1. This CDR3 spans 12 amino acids. Germline assignment: CDR1 SQVTM and CDR2 ANQGSEA. J gave up 8 bases and V 0 bases, and 2 bases lay outside the gene matches.

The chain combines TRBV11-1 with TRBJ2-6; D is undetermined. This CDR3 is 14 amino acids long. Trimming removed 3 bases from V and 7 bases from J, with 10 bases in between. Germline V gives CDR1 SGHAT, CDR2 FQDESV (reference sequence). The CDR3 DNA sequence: TGTGCCAGCAGCTTCAGAGCGCCTGCCAACGTCCTGACTTTC. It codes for CASSFRAPANVLTF.

The CDR3 nucleotides are TGTGCCAGCAGTTTGGCAGGAGGATACAATGAGCAGTTCTTC. Protein product: CASSLAGGYNEQFF. The chain has TRBV27 and TRBJ2-1, with D tentatively TRBD2 (5 bases). Germline CDR1 is MNHEY and CDR2 is SMNVEV (reference sequence). This CDR3 is 14 amino acids long. V was shortened by 3 bases and J by 4 bases, with 10 bases between the two germline ends.

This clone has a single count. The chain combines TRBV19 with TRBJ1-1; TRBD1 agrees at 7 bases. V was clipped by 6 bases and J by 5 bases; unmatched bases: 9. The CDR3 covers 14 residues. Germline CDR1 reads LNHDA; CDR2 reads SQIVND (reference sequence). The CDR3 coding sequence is TGTGCCAGTAGGCCTGGACAGGCGGGTACTGAAGCTTTCTTT. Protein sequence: CASRPGQAGTEAFF.

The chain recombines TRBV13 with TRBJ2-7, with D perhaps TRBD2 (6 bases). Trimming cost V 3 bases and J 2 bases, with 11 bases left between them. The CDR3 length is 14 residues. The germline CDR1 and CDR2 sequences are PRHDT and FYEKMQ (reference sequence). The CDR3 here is CASSLRGLPYEQYF. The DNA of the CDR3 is TGTGCCAGCAGCTTGCGGGGTCTCCCCTACGAGCAGTACTTC.

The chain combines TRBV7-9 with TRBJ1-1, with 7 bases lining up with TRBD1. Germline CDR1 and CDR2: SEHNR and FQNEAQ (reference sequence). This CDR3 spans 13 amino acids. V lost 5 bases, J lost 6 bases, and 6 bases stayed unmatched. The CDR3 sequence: CASSLGQFAEAFF. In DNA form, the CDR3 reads TGTGCCAGCAGCCTGGGACAGTTCGCTGAAGCTTTCTTT. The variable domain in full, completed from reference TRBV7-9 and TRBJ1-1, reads DTGVSQNPRHKITKRGQNVTFRCDPISEHNRLYWYRQTLGQGPEFLTYFQNEAQLEKSRLLSDRFSAERPKGSFSTLEIQRTEQGDSAMYLCASSLGQFAEAFFGQGTRLTVV.

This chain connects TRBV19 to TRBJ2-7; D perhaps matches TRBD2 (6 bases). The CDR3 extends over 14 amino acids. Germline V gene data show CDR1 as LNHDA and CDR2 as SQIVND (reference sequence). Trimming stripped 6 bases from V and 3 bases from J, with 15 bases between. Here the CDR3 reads CASSPAGNYYEQYF. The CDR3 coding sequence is TGTGCCAGTAGCCCCGCGGGGAACTACTACGAGCAGTACTTC.

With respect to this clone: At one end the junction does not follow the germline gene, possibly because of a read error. Written as DNA, the CDR3 is TGTGCCAGCAGTAAGGCTTTGGGCTGGAATGTGCAGTTCTTC. The encoded protein is CASSKALGWNVQFF. The rearrangement links TRBV27 to TRBJ2-1; D unresolved. Per germline, CDR1 MNHEY and CDR2 SMNVEV (reference sequence). The CDR3 is 14 amino acids.

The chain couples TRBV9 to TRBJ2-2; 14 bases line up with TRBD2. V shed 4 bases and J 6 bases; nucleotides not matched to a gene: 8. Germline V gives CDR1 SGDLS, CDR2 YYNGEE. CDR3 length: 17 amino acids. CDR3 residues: CASSSRGLAGEAGELFF. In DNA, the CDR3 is TGTGCCAGCAGCTCTCGGGGACTAGCGGGAGAAGCCGGGGAGCTGTTTTTT. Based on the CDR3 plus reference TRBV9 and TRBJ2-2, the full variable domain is DSGVTQTPKHLITATGQRVTLRCSPRSGDLSVYWYQQSLDQGLQFLIQYYNGEERAKGNILERFSAQQFPDLHSELNLSSLELGDSALYFCASSSRGLAGEAGELFFGEGSRLTVL.

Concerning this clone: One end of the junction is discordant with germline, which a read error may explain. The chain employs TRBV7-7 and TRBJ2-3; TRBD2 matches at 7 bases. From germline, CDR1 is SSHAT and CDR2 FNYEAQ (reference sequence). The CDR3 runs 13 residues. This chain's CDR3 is CASSTQLADTQYF. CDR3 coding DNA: TGTGCTAGCAGCACCCAACTAGCGGATACGCAGTATTTT.

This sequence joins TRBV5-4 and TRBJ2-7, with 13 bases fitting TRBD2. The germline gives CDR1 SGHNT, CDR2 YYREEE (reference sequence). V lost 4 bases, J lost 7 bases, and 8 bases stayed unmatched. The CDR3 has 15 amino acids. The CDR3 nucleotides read TGTGCCAGCAGCGCCGGGACTAGCGGGGCGGGGGAGCAGTACTTC. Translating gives CASSAGTSGAGEQYF.

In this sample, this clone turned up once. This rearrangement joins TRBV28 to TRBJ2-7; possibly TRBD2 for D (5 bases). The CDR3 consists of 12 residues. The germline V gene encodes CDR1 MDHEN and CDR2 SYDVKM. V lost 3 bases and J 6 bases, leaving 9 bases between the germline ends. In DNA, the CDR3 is TGTGCCAGCAGTTTGGTGGGAGTCGAGCAGTACTTC. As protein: CASSLVGVEQYF.

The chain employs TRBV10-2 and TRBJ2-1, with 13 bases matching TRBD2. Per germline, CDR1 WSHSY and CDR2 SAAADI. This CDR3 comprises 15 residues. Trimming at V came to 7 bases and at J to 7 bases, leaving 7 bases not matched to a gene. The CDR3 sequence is CASTQLAGGPNEQFF. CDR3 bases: TGCGCCAGCACCCAACTAGCGGGAGGGCCAAATGAGCAGTTCTTC.

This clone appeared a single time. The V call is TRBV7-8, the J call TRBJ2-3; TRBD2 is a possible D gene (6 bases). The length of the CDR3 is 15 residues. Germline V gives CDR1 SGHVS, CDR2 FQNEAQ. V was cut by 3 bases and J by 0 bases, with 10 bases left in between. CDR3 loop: CASSFIAVSTDTQYF. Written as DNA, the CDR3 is TGTGCCAGCAGCTTCATAGCGGTTAGCACAGATACGCAGTATTTT.

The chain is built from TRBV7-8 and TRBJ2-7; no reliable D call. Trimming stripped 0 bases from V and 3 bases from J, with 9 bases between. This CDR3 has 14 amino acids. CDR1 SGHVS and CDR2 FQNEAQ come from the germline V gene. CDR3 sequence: CASSLARQNYEQYF. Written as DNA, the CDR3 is TGTGCCAGCAGCTTAGCGAGGCAAAACTACGAGCAGTACTTC.

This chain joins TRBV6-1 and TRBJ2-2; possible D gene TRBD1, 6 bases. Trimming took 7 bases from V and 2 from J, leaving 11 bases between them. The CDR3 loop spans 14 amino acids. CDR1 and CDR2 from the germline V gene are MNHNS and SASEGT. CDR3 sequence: CASNGQSNTGELFF. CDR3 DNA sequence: TGTGCCAGCAATGGACAGAGTAACACCGGGGAGCTGTTTTTT.

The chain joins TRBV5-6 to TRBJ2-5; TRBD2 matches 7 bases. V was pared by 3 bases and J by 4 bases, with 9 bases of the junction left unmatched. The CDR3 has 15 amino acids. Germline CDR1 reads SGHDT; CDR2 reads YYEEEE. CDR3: CASSSGREGGETQYF. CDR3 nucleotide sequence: TGTGCCAGCAGCTCGGGGAGGGAGGGTGGAGAGACCCAGTACTTC.